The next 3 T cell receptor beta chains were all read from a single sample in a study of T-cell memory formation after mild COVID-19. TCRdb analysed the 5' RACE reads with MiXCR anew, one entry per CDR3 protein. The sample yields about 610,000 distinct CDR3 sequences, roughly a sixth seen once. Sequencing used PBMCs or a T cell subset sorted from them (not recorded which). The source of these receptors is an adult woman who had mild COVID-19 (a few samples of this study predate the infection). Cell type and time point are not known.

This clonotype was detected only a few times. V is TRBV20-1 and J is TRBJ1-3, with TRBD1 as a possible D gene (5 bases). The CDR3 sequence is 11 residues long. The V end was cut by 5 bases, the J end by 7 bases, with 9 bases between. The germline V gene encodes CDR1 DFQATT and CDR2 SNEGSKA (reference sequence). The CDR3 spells CSAGGGNTIYF. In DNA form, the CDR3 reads TGCAGTGCTGGGGGGGGGAACACCATATATTTT.

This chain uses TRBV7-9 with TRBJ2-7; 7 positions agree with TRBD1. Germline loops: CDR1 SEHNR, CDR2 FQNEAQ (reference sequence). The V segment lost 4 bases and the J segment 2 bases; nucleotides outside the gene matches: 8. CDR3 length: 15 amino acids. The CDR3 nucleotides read TGTGCCAGCAGCTGGAGCCGGGACAGAACCTACGAGCAGTACTTC. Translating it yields CASSWSRDRTYEQYF. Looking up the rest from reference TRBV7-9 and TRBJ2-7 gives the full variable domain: DTGVSQNPRHKITKRGQNVTFRCDPISEHNRLYWYRQTLGQGPEFLTYFQNEAQLEKSRLLSDRFSAERPKGSFSTLEIQRTEQGDSAMYLCASSWSRDRTYEQYFGPGTRLTVT.

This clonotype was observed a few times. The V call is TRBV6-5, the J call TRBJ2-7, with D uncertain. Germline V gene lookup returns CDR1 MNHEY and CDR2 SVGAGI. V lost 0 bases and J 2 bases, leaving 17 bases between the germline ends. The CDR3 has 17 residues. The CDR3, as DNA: TGTGCCAGCAGTTACTCGATGGTCGCAGGCACGACCTACGAGCAGTACTTC. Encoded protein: CASSYSMVAGTTYEQYF.